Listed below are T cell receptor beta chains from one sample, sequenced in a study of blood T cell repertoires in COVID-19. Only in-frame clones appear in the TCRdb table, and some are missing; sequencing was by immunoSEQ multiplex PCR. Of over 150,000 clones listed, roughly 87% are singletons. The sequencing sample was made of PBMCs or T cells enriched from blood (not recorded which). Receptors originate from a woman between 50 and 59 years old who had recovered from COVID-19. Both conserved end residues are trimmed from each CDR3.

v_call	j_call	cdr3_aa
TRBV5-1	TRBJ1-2	ASSPSGGYGYT
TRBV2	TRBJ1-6	ASSQGWISPLH
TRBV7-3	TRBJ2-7	ASSTGTGISYEQY
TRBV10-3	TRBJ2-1	AISESTGPLQF
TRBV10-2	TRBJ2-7	ASSEGTSRGYEQY
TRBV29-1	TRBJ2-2	SGGQGSGGELF
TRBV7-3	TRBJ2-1	ASSLSRDRGSSGRALEQF
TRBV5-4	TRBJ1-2	ASSLGGVNYGYT
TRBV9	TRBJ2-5	ASSAGGRETQY
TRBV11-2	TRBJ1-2	ASRQGRYGYT
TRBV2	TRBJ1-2	ASSDTGQGVFDYGYT
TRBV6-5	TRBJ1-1	ASSYSGRGATEAF
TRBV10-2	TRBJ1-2	ASSDLQGSYGYT
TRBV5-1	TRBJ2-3	ASSLGGALTDTQY
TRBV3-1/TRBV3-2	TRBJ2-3	ATGTSGRSADTQY
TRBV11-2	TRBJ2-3	ASSTGKDTQY
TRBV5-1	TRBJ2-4	ASSLDRAKNIQY
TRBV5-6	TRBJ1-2	AAGRGSYGYT
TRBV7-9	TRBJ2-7	ASSFNYGGGKPYEQY
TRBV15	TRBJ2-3	ATSRELAGGGIDTQY
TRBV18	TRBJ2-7	ASSPPLAGARYEQY
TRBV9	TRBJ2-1	ASSVGTTPSEQF
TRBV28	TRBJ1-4	ATRSNSEKLF
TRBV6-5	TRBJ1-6	ASSYKGQLYSPLH
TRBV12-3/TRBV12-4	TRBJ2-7	ASSFSYEQY
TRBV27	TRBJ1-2	ASSYGTGTGNFPNYGYT
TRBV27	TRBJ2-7	ASSLRAYEQY
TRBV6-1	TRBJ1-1	ASSERTETEAF
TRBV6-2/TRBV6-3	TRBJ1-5	ASSDPRVRDQPQH
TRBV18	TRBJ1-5	ASSPRTGDNQPQH
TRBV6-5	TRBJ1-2	AARDSPSTYGYT
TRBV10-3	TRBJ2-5	AIGTEQTQY
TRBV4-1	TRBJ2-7	ASSRAVASGSYEQY
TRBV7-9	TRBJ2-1	ASSLEGGSPGEQF
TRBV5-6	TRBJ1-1	ASSPEQGGTEAF
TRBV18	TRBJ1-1	ASSPTGYTEAF
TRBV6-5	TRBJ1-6	ASRNRDRENSPLH
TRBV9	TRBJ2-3	ASSSRGSMRNTQY
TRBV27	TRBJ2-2	ASSLFRGTGELF
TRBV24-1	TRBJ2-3	ANTGSGDPRDTQY
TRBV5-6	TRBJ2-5	ASSSGLAVLETQY
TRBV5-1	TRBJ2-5	ASSGLVRETQY
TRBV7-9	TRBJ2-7	ASTPAGTGSYEQY
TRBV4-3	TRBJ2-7	ASSQVTGGLYEQY